Following are 25 T cell receptor beta chains from one sample sequenced in a study of spatial heterogeneity in lung cancer. Time point specified: blood at routine non-recurrence follow-up after resection. From tumor, nontumor lung or frozen PBMC, whole RNA was taken unsorted for sequencing. MiXCR was run by TCRdb on the 5' RACE reads, yielding one entry per CDR3 protein. The sample records fewer than 55,000 distinct CDR3 sequences, roughly 8.1% being singletons. Sequenced material: PBMCs, taken at follow-up. The source is a female donor with early-stage non-small cell lung cancer.

At least ten counts were recorded for this clonotype. The rearrangement uses TRBV29-1 and TRBJ1-1; D is possibly TRBD1 (5 bases). V gave up 4 bases and J gave up 4 bases, with 13 bases separating them. The CDR3 sequence is 13 residues long. Germline CDR1 is SQVTM and CDR2 is ANQGSEA. The CDR3 sequence is CSVGAMGGTEAFF. The CDR3 nucleotides are TGCAGCGTTGGAGCCATGGGGGGCACTGAAGCTTTCTTT.

This sequence joins TRBV7-2 and TRBJ2-3; 7 bases match TRBD2. The V gene's germline CDR1 is SGHTA and CDR2 FQGNSA. Germline trimming cut 2 bases from V and 2 bases from J; bases unmatched to any gene: 7. The CDR3 is made up of 16 amino acids. The CDR3 DNA reads TGTGCCAGCAGCTTACTGGGGGGGAGCCCCACAGATACGCAGTATTTT. Translated, it gives CASSLLGGSPTDTQYF.

Ten or more counts support this clonotype. This chain connects TRBV5-1 to TRBJ2-5; D is possibly TRBD1 (5 bases). Trimming pared 4 bases from V and 4 bases from J, leaving 14 bases between. The CDR3 length is 14 residues. Germline CDR1 SGHRS, CDR2 YFSETQ. CDR3 amino acids: CASSPQTDGETQYF. For the CDR3, the DNA is TGCGCCAGCAGCCCCCAGACAGATGGAGAGACCCAGTACTTC.

Ten or more counts support this clonotype. The chain combines TRBV15 with TRBJ1-5; D not resolved. From germline, CDR1 is LNHNV and CDR2 YYDKDF (reference sequence). The CDR3 consists of 14 residues. The germline V and J ends were trimmed by 0 bases and 0 bases, with 3 bases remaining between them. In DNA, the CDR3 is TGTGCCACCAGCAGAGATTATAGCAATCAGCCCCAGCATTTT. Protein: CATSRDYSNQPQHF.

V and J are TRBV20-1 and TRBJ2-7; D possibly corresponds to TRBD1 (5 bases). Germline V lookup: CDR1 DFQATT, CDR2 SNEGSKA (reference sequence). CDR3 length: 13 residues. Trimming shortened V by 1 base and J by 1 base, and 8 bases separated the two germline ends. The CDR3, as DNA: TGCAGTGCTAGAGCCAGGGAATCCTACGAGCAGTACTTC. The encoded protein is CSARARESYEQYF.

This clonotype occurred a few times. The rearrangement joins TRBV7-3 to TRBJ2-5; TRBD2 matches 13 bases. The J segment lost 2 bases and the V segment lost 5 bases, leaving 5 bases of the junction unmatched. The germline gives CDR1 SGHTA, CDR2 FQGTGA. This CDR3 comprises 16 residues. The CDR3 is CASSPGLAGVQETQYF. The DNA for the CDR3 is TGTGCCAGCAGCCCCGGACTAGCGGGGGTTCAAGAGACCCAGTACTTC.

This clonotype occurred many times. The chain joins TRBV4-3 to TRBJ1-2; D is undetermined. V was trimmed by 0 bases and J by 6 bases, leaving 14 bases between them. The CDR3 is 15 residues long. The germline V gene has CDR1 LGHNA and CDR2 YSLEER. CDR3 coding DNA: TGCGCCAGCAGCCAAGAAGGGTTTAGCGGGGATGGCTACACCTTC. This sequence encodes CASSQEGFSGDGYTF.

This clonotype appeared a few times. The chain has TRBV6-6 and TRBJ2-5; possible D gene TRBD1, 5 bases. Trimming took off 5 bases at V and 5 bases at J, with 12 bases between the two ends. The CDR3 consists of 13 residues. Germline-derived CDR1 and CDR2 are MNHNY and SVGAGI (reference sequence). The CDR3 bases are TGTGCCAGCAGTAACAGGTTGGCGGAGACCCAGTACTTC. It translates to CASSNRLAETQYF.

This clonotype is a singleton in its sample. The genes are TRBV20-1 and TRBJ1-4; 8 bases agree with TRBD1. The length of the CDR3 is 13 residues. Germline-derived CDR1 and CDR2 are DFQATT and SNEGSKA (reference sequence). J lost 8 bases, V lost 6 bases, and 8 bases had no gene match. The CDR3: CSATGTGREKLFF. Written as DNA, the CDR3 is TGCAGTGCCACCGGGACAGGACGGGAAAAACTGTTTTTT.

The genes are TRBV29-1 and TRBJ2-7, with 8 bases fitting TRBD1. CDR3 length: 13 residues. The germline gives CDR1 SQVTM, CDR2 ANQGSEA. The V segment lost 3 bases and the J segment 6 bases; nucleotides outside the gene matches: 7. In nucleotides, the CDR3 is TGCAGCGTTGAGGGCAGGGGGCGTTCCGAGCAGTACTTC. This translates into CSVEGRGRSEQYF.

V gene TRBV19 combines with J gene TRBJ2-5; D perhaps matches TRBD1 (5 bases). CDR1 is LNHDA and CDR2 is SQIVND in the germline V gene (reference sequence). With 10 bases removed from V and 5 bases from J, the gap between germline ends came to 11 bases. This CDR3 is built from 11 residues. The DNA for the CDR3 is TGTGCCACACGACAGAGCGAGACCCAGTACTTC. The encoded protein is CATRQSETQYF.

This clonotype showed up just a few times. V and J are TRBV7-2 and TRBJ2-7, with D perhaps TRBD1 (5 bases). This CDR3 is 15 amino acids long. Trimming took off 4 bases at V and 0 bases at J, with 13 bases between the two ends. Germline loops: CDR1 SGHTA, CDR2 FQGNSA. The CDR3 DNA sequence: TGTGCCAGCAGCTACCGACAGAGAAGCTCCTACGAGCAGTACTTC. The encoded protein is CASSYRQRSSYEQYF. Supplemented by reference TRBV7-2 and TRBJ2-7, the full variable domain reads GAGVSQSPSNKVTEKGKDVELRCDPISGHTALYWYRQSLGQGLEFLIYFQGNSAPDKSGLPSDRFSAERTGGSVSTLTIQRTQQEDSAVYLCASSYRQRSSYEQYFGPGTRLTVT.

The table lists this clonotype with many counts. The chain recombines TRBV14 with TRBJ1-1, with a weak D call TRBD1 (5 bases). Germline loops: CDR1 SGHDN, CDR2 FVKESK. Trimming took off 1 base at V and 9 bases at J, with 15 bases between the two ends. This CDR3 contains 14 residues. The CDR3 DNA is TGTGCCAGCAGCCAAGCGGGGGGGACCCAGAAAGCTTTCTTT. It specifies CASSQAGGTQKAFF.

In this sample, this clonotype turned up a few times. The chain links TRBV28 to TRBJ1-3, with D possibly TRBD1 on 5 matching bases. Per the germline V gene, CDR1 is MDHEN and CDR2 is SYDVKM. This CDR3 spans 14 amino acids. V lost 6 bases and J 2 bases, leaving 11 bases between the germline ends. The CDR3 loop reads CASRAGGPGNTIYF. CDR3 DNA sequence: TGTGCCAGCAGGGCGGGGGGTCCTGGAAACACCATATATTTT.

The J gene is TRBJ2-5, the V gene TRBV11-2; possible D gene TRBD2, 5 bases. The CDR3 totals 12 residues. Germline loops: CDR1 SGHAT, CDR2 FQNNGV. V was clipped by 4 bases and J by 7 bases, with 10 bases between them. This chain's CDR3 is CASSSEGVTQYF. CDR3 coding DNA: TGTGCCAGCAGCTCCGAGGGCGTGACCCAGTACTTC. The full variable domain, rest sourced from reference TRBV11-2 and TRBJ2-5, is EAGVAQSPRYKIIEKRQSVAFWCNPISGHATLYWYQQILGQGPKLLIQFQNNGVVDDSQLPKDRFSAERLKGVDSTLKIQPAKLEDSAVYLCASSSEGVTQYFGPGTRLLVL.

This clonotype was recorded many times. The rearrangement links TRBV28 to TRBJ1-1, with 7 positions matching TRBD1. After removal of 6 bases from V and 0 bases from J, the junction contained 13 bases not matched to a gene. This CDR3 comprises 17 residues. CDR1 and CDR2 from the germline V gene are MDHEN and SYDVKM. CDR3 sequence (DNA): TGTGCCAGCAGCCCAGACAGGGTGGGGTCCATGAACACTGAAGCTTTCTTT. Protein sequence: CASSPDRVGSMNTEAFF. The full variable domain, with the rest looked up from reference TRBV28 and TRBJ1-1, is DVKVTQSSRYLVKRTGEKVFLECVQDMDHENMFWYRQDPGLGLRLIYFSYDVKMKEKGDIPEGYSVSREKKERFSLILESASTNQTSMYLCASSPDRVGSMNTEAFFGQGTRLTVV.

This clonotype is labeled medium-sized. This sequence joins TRBV7-8 and TRBJ2-1, with 10 bases aligning to TRBD2. The CDR3 is 16 amino acids. Germline V gene lookup returns CDR1 SGHVS and CDR2 FQNEAQ. V lost 6 bases to trimming and J lost 0 bases; unmatched junction nucleotides: 5. Written as DNA, the CDR3 is TGTGCCAGCAGGGAGCTAGCGGGGGCCTCCTACAATGAGCAGTTCTTC. Amino acids: CASRELAGASYNEQFF.

The chain uses TRBV6-1 and TRBJ2-3; D is perhaps TRBD1 or TRBD2 (5 bases each). Deletions cut 8 bases from V and 1 base from J, with 19 bases between. The germline CDR1 and CDR2 sequences are MNHNS and SASEGT. The length of the CDR3 is 16 residues. The CDR3 region is CASAQGPAGGTDTQYF. In DNA, the CDR3 is TGTGCCAGCGCCCAGGGACCCGCTGGGGGCACAGATACGCAGTATTTT.

This clonotype has ten or more counts. The chain links TRBV28 to TRBJ2-7, with 10 bases aligning to TRBD1. Germline CDR1 and CDR2: MDHEN and SYDVKM. This CDR3 has 14 residues. V was clipped by 5 bases and J by 3 bases; unmatched bases: 4. CDR3 sequence (DNA): TGTGCCAGCAGTACGGGACAGGGGAACTACGAGCAGTACTTC. Residues: CASSTGQGNYEQYF.

This clonotype was detected only a few times. The chain is built from TRBV28 and TRBJ1-4; D uncertain. CDR1 and CDR2 from the germline V gene are MDHEN and SYDVKM. The CDR3 sequence is 13 residues long. V dropped 6 bases and J dropped 5 bases, with 10 bases sitting between them. Here the CDR3 DNA reads TGTGCCAGCAGGAGGGCGCTCAATGAAAAACTGTTTTTT. Residues: CASRRALNEKLFF. Filled out from reference TRBV28 and TRBJ1-4, the complete variable domain reads DVKVTQSSRYLVKRTGEKVFLECVQDMDHENMFWYRQDPGLGLRLIYFSYDVKMKEKGDIPEGYSVSREKKERFSLILESASTNQTSMYLCASRRALNEKLFFGSGTQLSVL.

The chain joins TRBV7-2 to TRBJ1-5, with TRBD1 matching over 8 bases. The length of the CDR3 is 14 residues. V shed 4 bases and J 9 bases; nucleotides not matched to a gene: 8. Germline values: CDR1 SGHTA, CDR2 FQGNSA. The CDR3 DNA is TGTGCCAGCAGCTCAGACAGGGGTTATGCGCCCCAGCATTTT. This encodes CASSSDRGYAPQHF.

A few counts support this clonotype. This chain links TRBV3-1 with TRBJ2-3; the match to TRBD2 covers 11 bases. This CDR3 has 16 amino acids. V shed 1 base and J 5 bases; nucleotides not matched to a gene: 5. Per the germline V gene, CDR1 is LGHDT and CDR2 is YNNKEL (reference sequence). The CDR3 region is CASSQGSGGAGDTQYF. The DNA of the CDR3 is TGTGCCAGCAGCCAAGGTAGCGGGGGGGCTGGAGATACGCAGTATTTT.

This clonotype was observed at least ten times. J is TRBJ1-5 and V is TRBV4-1; D is unresolved. The germline V and J ends were trimmed by 1 base and 0 bases, with 16 bases remaining between them. CDR1 MGHRA and CDR2 YSYEKL come from the germline V gene. This CDR3 is 18 amino acids long. CDR3 in DNA: TGCGCCAGCAGCCAAGCTCGGTCGGCCAGAGATAGCAATCAGCCCCAGCATTTT. This codes for CASSQARSARDSNQPQHF.

This clonotype was counted a few times. The chain combines TRBV7-8 with TRBJ2-7; 15 bases agree with TRBD2. The CDR3 runs to 21 residues. CDR1 is SGHVS and CDR2 is FQNEAQ in the germline V gene. The V and J ends lost 5 bases and 2 bases, in that order; junction bases with no gene match: 19. Written as DNA, the CDR3 is TGTGCCAGCAGCAAACGCCGGGGACTAGCGGGGGGCTCTCCAAGTCCCTACGAGCAGTACTTC. This translates into CASSKRRGLAGGSPSPYEQYF. The full variable domain, completed using reference TRBV7-8 and TRBJ2-7, is GAGVSQSPRYKVAKRGQDVALRCDPISGHVSLFWYQQALGQGPEFLTYFQNEAQLDKSGLPSDRFFAERPEGSVSTLKIQRTQQEDSAVYLCASSKRRGLAGGSPSPYEQYFGPGTRLTVT.

The V gene is TRBV3-1, the J gene TRBJ1-1; 9 nucleotides align to TRBD1. Germline CDR1 LGHDT, CDR2 YNNKEL (reference sequence). Trimming took 2 bases from V and 5 from J; bases not matched to a gene: 3. The CDR3 has 14 residues. The CDR3 region is CASSQMTGGTEAFF. CDR3 nucleotides: TGTGCCAGCAGCCAAATGACAGGGGGTACTGAAGCTTTCTTT.